This is a list of T cell receptor beta chains from one sample in a study of blood T cells in healthy people across ages. From the 5' RACE reads, TCRdb called clonotypes with MiXCR, one entry per CDR3 protein. Of about 620,000 distinct CDR3 sequences in the sample, over 20% are singletons; the top ten hold around 3.4%. Specimen: blood. These TCRs come from a man in his 70s in good health. The CDR3 runs from the conserved cysteine through the conserved F or W.

TRBV28 CASRFSGSYNSPLHF
TRBV18 CASSPWGQGSYEQYF
TRBV12-3/TRBV12-4 CASSLFMGLASEAFF
TRBV24-1 CTTSESGTGGETQYF
TRBV5-6 CASSRPGLAVFSYEQYF
TRBV20-1 CSAKSGSHYNEQFF
TRBV27 CASFEVADTQYF
TRBV5-6 CASSSGVHEQYF
TRBV6-5 CASSYGLADNNEQFF
TRBV28 CASSFVGQGGYNEQFF
TRBV7-9 CASVKTPNNEQFF
TRBV28 CASQPGTGVWEQCF